This note documents a single T cell receptor beta chain sequence. Antigen: not known. The source of the sample is a study of memory CD4+ T cells and cytomegalovirus serostatus. About the research overall: Of the healthy Belgian adults, nine or ten were CMV seropositive and about 24 seronegative. Whole-study results and caveats: About 40% of the roughly 150 known CMV-associated TCRbeta sequences appeared in CD4+ memory.

Under the authors' procedure: Out-of-frame sequences were removed, leaving roughly 2.1 million distinct TCRbeta sequences. Sequencing used immunoSEQ multiplex PCR; TCRdb keeps in-frame clones, though not all of them. That table supplies the V and J calls and clone size; D and trimming were determined from the DNA. The sample carries about 75,000 clones, around 80% recorded once. Trimming stripped 2 bases from V and 6 bases from J, with 15 bases between. CDR1 GTSNPN and CDR2 SVGIG come from the germline V gene (reference sequence). This CDR3 has 14 amino acids. The sort gate was single viable CD3+CD4+CD8-CD45RO+ cells for memory CD4+ T cells. Positive selection with CD4 microbeads enriched total CD4+ T cells.

The specimen was memory CD4+ T cells from blood. The V and J genes are TRBV30 and TRBJ2-3; D may be TRBD2 (5 bases). The sequence was collected from an adult in good health and CMV-seropositive. CDR3 amino acids: CAWSRGLAGDTQYF. CDR3 sequence (DNA): TGTGCCTGGAGTCGAGGGCTAGCTGGGGATACGCAGTATTTT. The variable domain in full, completed from reference TRBV30 and TRBJ2-3, reads SQTIHQWPATLVQPVGSPLSLECTVEGTSNPNLYWYRQAAGRGLQLLFYSVGIGQISSEVPQNLSASRPQDRQFILSSKKLLLSDSGFYLCAWSRGLAGDTQYFGPGTRLTVL.